This T cell receptor beta chain was recorded in a study of T cells after yellow fever vaccination. For TCR, cDNA came from 5'RACE template switching, which added a universal primer site and UMIs. MiXCR, applied by TCRdb to the 5' RACE reads, yields one record per CDR3 protein. The profile shows around 330,000 distinct CDR3 sequences, 3% to 4.5% of them singletons. This clonotype has a handful of counts. V shed 0 bases and J shed 1 base, with 13 bases lying between them. The CDR3 spans 16 residues. From germline, CDR1 is SGHRS and CDR2 YFSETQ. The chain is built from TRBV5-1 and TRBJ2-5; D is ambiguous. This sequence originates from a man between 18 and 35 years old who received the YFV17D yellow fever vaccine. The material sequenced was PBMCs, taken on the day of the yellow fever booster vaccination. DNA of the CDR3: TGCGCCAGCAGCTTGGCAGTAGCAGGAACCCAAGAGACCCAGTACTTC. Translation gives CASSLAVAGTQETQYF.